A single sample gave rise to the 28 T cell receptor beta chains below, sequenced in a study of blood T cells in healthy people across ages. With a J-beta primer mix and a sample-barcoded 5' primer, a second PCR ran about 7 to 12 cycles. TCRdb processed the 5' RACE reads anew with MiXCR; each CDR3 protein has one entry. The sample shows around 1.5 million distinct CDR3 sequences, approximately 38% of them seen only once. What was sequenced was blood. These receptors were taken from a woman younger than 30 in good health.

This clonotype was counted at least ten times. The chain employs TRBV3-1 and TRBJ2-1; D tentatively fits TRBD1 or TRBD2 (6 bases each). There are 15 residues in the CDR3. The germline V gene encodes CDR1 LGHDT and CDR2 YNNKEL (reference sequence). Deletions cut 4 bases from V and 3 bases from J, with 13 bases between. CDR3 in DNA: TGTGCCAGCAGCCCGAGGGGGGATCTCTACAATGAGCAGTTCTTC. Translated, it gives CASSPRGDLYNEQFF.

This clonotype occurred once. The V gene is TRBV28, the J gene TRBJ2-7; D might be TRBD1 (5 bases). From germline, CDR1 is MDHEN and CDR2 SYDVKM. This CDR3 spans 13 amino acids. V lost 6 bases and J 4 bases, leaving 13 bases between the germline ends. The CDR3 sequence is CASRLDNPYEQYF. The CDR3 coding sequence is TGTGCCAGCAGGTTGGACAACCCTTACGAGCAGTACTTC.

This chain connects TRBV7-2 to TRBJ1-1; the D is unclear. V was clipped by 3 bases and J by 1 base, with 12 bases between them. The germline CDR1 and CDR2 sequences are SGHTA and FQGNSA. The CDR3 totals 15 residues. Written as DNA, the CDR3 is TGTGCCAGCAGCTTCCCGATCGACTGGAACACTGAAGCTTTCTTT. Translation gives CASSFPIDWNTEAFF. Full variable domain (outside the CDR3, taken from reference TRBV7-2 and TRBJ1-1): GAGVSQSPSNKVTEKGKDVELRCDPISGHTALYWYRQSLGQGLEFLIYFQGNSAPDKSGLPSDRFSAERTGGSVSTLTIQRTQQEDSAVYLCASSFPIDWNTEAFFGQGTRLTVV.

The chain recombines TRBV20-1 with TRBJ1-5, with 11 nucleotides matching TRBD1. V dropped 1 base and J dropped 7; count of bases not matched to a gene: 9. Germline lookup yields CDR1 DFQATT and CDR2 SNEGSKA (reference sequence). The CDR3 is 16 residues long. CDR3 sequence (DNA): TGCAGTGCTAGAGCCCCGGGACAGGGGGGAATACAGCCCCAGCATTTT. It codes for CSARAPGQGGIQPQHF.

V gene TRBV13 combines with J gene TRBJ1-6, with 7 bases lining up with TRBD1. Germline loops: CDR1 PRHDT, CDR2 FYEKMQ (reference sequence). The CDR3 spans 14 residues. With V trimmed by 11 bases and J by 11 bases, 15 bases remained unmatched. CDR3 amino acids: CAVRELRGFTPLHF. The DNA of the CDR3 is TGTGCCGTCCGCGAACTCAGGGGGTTTACACCCCTCCACTTT.

This clonotype turned up a few times. This chain joins TRBV2 and TRBJ2-2; TRBD2 agrees at 7 bases. Germline values: CDR1 SNHLY, CDR2 FYNNEI. Trimming took 8 bases from V and 1 from J; bases not matched to a gene: 4. The CDR3 has 14 amino acids. As DNA, the CDR3 is TGTGCCAGCTCTCCTAGCGGGAACACCGGGGAGCTGTTTTTT. It encodes CASSPSGNTGELFF.

V is TRBV12-3 or TRBV12-4 and J is TRBJ1-2; D gene ambiguous. The V gene lost 5 bases and the J gene lost 10 bases, with 14 bases spanning the gap. CDR3 size: 12 residues. The CDR3 loop reads CASSNTPWAYTF. For the CDR3, the DNA is TGTGCCAGCAGTAACACCCCATGGGCCTACACCTTC.

This chain connects TRBV28 to TRBJ2-1, with 8 positions matching TRBD1. The CDR3 extends over 16 amino acids. Germline V lookup: CDR1 MDHEN, CDR2 SYDVKM. Trimming cost V 6 bases and J 6 bases; bases outside gene matches: 13. The CDR3 nucleotides are TGTGCCAGCAGACTATATGGACAGGGACGTGGCAATGAGCAGTTCTTC. The encoded protein is CASRLYGQGRGNEQFF.

The chain carries TRBV27 and TRBJ2-7, with 8 bases identical to TRBD2. The CDR3 is 15 amino acids. V was clipped by 5 bases and J by 7 bases; unmatched bases: 13. Germline V gene sequence: CDR1 MNHEY, CDR2 SMNVEV (reference sequence). The CDR3 DNA sequence: TGTGCCAGCAGTCCTATGGGCGGGGGGAACAATGAGCAGTACTTC. Encoded protein: CASSPMGGGNNEQYF.

This clonotype has more than one count but fewer than ten. The chain is built from TRBV10-3 and TRBJ1-5, with D hard to call. The V and J ends lost 11 bases and 9 bases respectively, with 26 bases between them. This CDR3 spans 15 amino acids. The germline CDR1 and CDR2 sequences are ENHRY and SYGVKD. CDR3 residues: CASKEATAPVSPQHF. In DNA form, the CDR3 reads TGTGCCTCCAAGGAGGCCACAGCCCCGGTTTCGCCCCAGCATTTT.

This rearrangement joins TRBV20-1 to TRBJ1-5; the match to TRBD1 covers 7 bases. CDR3 length equals 14 residues. V lost 1 base to trimming and J lost 6 bases; unmatched junction nucleotides: 6. The germline V gene encodes CDR1 DFQATT and CDR2 SNEGSKA (reference sequence). The CDR3 is CSARGTGASQPQHF. The CDR3 nucleotides are TGCAGTGCTAGAGGTACAGGGGCGAGTCAGCCCCAGCATTTT.

The chain employs TRBV21-1 and TRBJ1-1; the table's D call, TRBD1, was not checked against the DNA. TRBV21-1 is deemed a pseudogene. There are 14 residues in the CDR3. The CDR3 sequence is CASTLEGADLEAFF. DNA for the CDR3: TGTGCCAGCACCCTGGAGGGGGCGGACCTCGAAGCTTTCTTT.

The chain is built from TRBV6-5 and TRBJ2-3, with a weak D call TRBD2 (6 bases). Germline lookup yields CDR1 MNHEY and CDR2 SVGAGI. The germline V and J ends were trimmed by 10 bases and 2 bases, with 13 bases remaining between them. The length of the CDR3 is 13 residues. CDR3 sequence (DNA): TGTGCCACCCAAGCGGGCCTCACAGATACGCAGTATTTT. Translated, it gives CATQAGLTDTQYF.

V usage is TRBV9 and J usage is TRBJ2-2, with D unresolved. CDR3 length: 15 residues. The ends were cut back, 0 bases at V and 3 bases at J, with 9 bases in the middle. Germline V CDR1 and CDR2: SGDLS, YYNGEE. The CDR3 is CASSVDWVDTGELFF. In DNA form, the CDR3 reads TGTGCCAGCAGCGTAGATTGGGTTGACACCGGGGAGCTGTTTTTT.

The V gene is TRBV25-1, the J gene TRBJ2-7; D may match TRBD1 or TRBD2 (6 bases each). Germline V gene sequence: CDR1 MGHDK, CDR2 SYGVNS. This CDR3 has 11 amino acids. V was cut by 6 bases and J by 6 bases, with 9 bases left in between. The CDR3 spells CASRRGVEQYF. CDR3 coding DNA: TGTGCCAGCAGAAGGGGGGTCGAGCAGTACTTC.

At least ten counts were recorded for this clonotype. This chain uses TRBV12-3 or TRBV12-4 with TRBJ2-1; TRBD2 aligns across 11 bases. This CDR3 is 15 amino acids long. The V gene end was trimmed by 6 bases and the J gene end by 4 bases; junction bases not matched to a gene: 5. CDR3 region: CASSFTSGGYNEQFF. As DNA, the CDR3 is TGTGCCAGCAGCTTCACTAGCGGGGGATACAATGAGCAGTTCTTC.

This clonotype has a single count. The chain uses TRBV2 and TRBJ2-7; no clear D. CDR3 length equals 15 residues. Germline CDR1 SNHLY, CDR2 FYNNEI. The V end was cut by 3 bases, the J end by 1 base, with 13 bases between. The CDR3, as DNA: TGTGCCAGCAGTGATTCGGAGAGTTTATCCTACGAGCAGTACTTC. Translating gives CASSDSESLSYEQYF.

Only a few counts were recorded for this clonotype. The chain recombines TRBV15 with TRBJ2-7, with D hard to call. The germline V gene encodes CDR1 LNHNV and CDR2 YYDKDF (reference sequence). The CDR3 length is 13 residues. The V end lost 8 bases, the J end lost 3 bases, and 14 bases lay between the germline ends. The CDR3 nucleotides are TGTGCCACCTCTGGCGATGGCTTCTACGAGCAGTACTTC. Protein sequence: CATSGDGFYEQYF.

This clonotype was detected only once. The chain couples TRBV5-4 to TRBJ1-4, with 8 bases lining up with TRBD1. The CDR3 consists of 15 residues. Unmatched junction bases numbered 2, after V lost 0 bases and J lost 4 bases. Germline V gives CDR1 SGHNT, CDR2 YYREEE (reference sequence). As DNA, the CDR3 is TGTGCCAGCAGCTTGGCGGACAGGGATAATGAAAAACTGTTTTTT. Translation: CASSLADRDNEKLFF.

V and J are TRBV2 and TRBJ1-4; D is unclear. This CDR3 is built from 13 residues. Trimming removed 4 bases at V and 1 base at J, with 4 bases between. CDR1 and CDR2 (germline): SNHLY, FYNNEI. CDR3 sequence (DNA): TGTGCCAGCAGTGGGATAACTAATGAAAAACTGTTTTTT. This gives the protein CASSGITNEKLFF.

V gene TRBV7-2 combines with J gene TRBJ2-5; 9 bases align to TRBD2. The CDR3 sequence is 16 residues long. Germline values: CDR1 SGHTA, CDR2 FQGNSA. The V and J ends lost 5 bases and 6 bases, in that order; junction bases with no gene match: 13. The CDR3 nucleotides read TGTGCCAGCAGCAAAGAGGCTAGCGGGACGCCCAAGACCCAGTACTTC. Encoded protein: CASSKEASGTPKTQYF.

The chain recombines TRBV25-1 with TRBJ1-1, with D possibly matching TRBD1 (6 bases). Deletions cut 3 bases from V and 5 bases from J, with 19 bases between. The CDR3 runs to 16 residues. Germline V gene lookup returns CDR1 MGHDK and CDR2 SYGVNS. CDR3 sequence: CASSDGGRRGRTEAFF. CDR3 in DNA: TGTGCCAGCAGTGATGGGGGGCGACGGGGGCGGACTGAAGCTTTCTTT. The full variable domain, rest sourced from reference TRBV25-1 and TRBJ1-1, is EADIYQTPRYLVIGTGKKITLECSQTMGHDKMYWYQQDPGMELHLIHYSYGVNSTEKGDLSSESTVSRIRTEHFPLTLESARPSHTSQYLCASSDGGRRGRTEAFFGQGTRLTVV.

This chain uses TRBV6-5 with TRBJ2-1, with a possible D match to TRBD1 (6 bases). Germline V gene lookup returns CDR1 MNHEY and CDR2 SVGAGI. This CDR3 is built from 15 residues. V shed 6 bases and J shed 6 bases, with 18 bases lying between them. CDR3 sequence (DNA): TGTGCCAGCAGAATACAGGGAAACGGGGCCAATGAGCAGTTCTTC. The encoded protein is CASRIQGNGANEQFF.

This clonotype was counted between two and nine times. The chain employs TRBV5-5 and TRBJ1-2; maybe TRBD1 (5 bases). The CDR3 covers 13 residues. CDR1 is SGHKS, CDR2 YYEKEE, per germline (reference sequence). Trimming pared 0 bases from V and 8 bases from J, leaving 11 bases between. CDR3 region: CASSLEVGEGYTF. The CDR3 DNA sequence: TGTGCCAGCAGCTTGGAAGTAGGGGAAGGCTACACCTTC.

The chain couples TRBV20-1 to TRBJ1-1, with 8 bases identical to TRBD1. The CDR3 contains 16 residues. Trimming took 6 bases from V and 10 from J; bases not matched to a gene: 22. Germline CDR1 is DFQATT and CDR2 is SNEGSKA (reference sequence). This CDR3 reads CSAPRRVLIITGGAFF. Here the CDR3 DNA reads TGCAGTGCCCCCCGGCGGGTTTTAATTATTACAGGGGGAGCTTTCTTT.

There are a few counts of this clonotype. This chain uses TRBV20-1 with TRBJ2-7, with D possibly TRBD1 on 5 matching bases. V was shortened by 1 base and J by 2 bases, with 12 bases between the two germline ends. This CDR3 contains 14 residues. Germline V lookup: CDR1 DFQATT, CDR2 SNEGSKA (reference sequence). The CDR3 region is CSARVQGFPYEQYF. Written as DNA, the CDR3 is TGCAGTGCTAGAGTCCAGGGCTTCCCCTACGAGCAGTACTTC.

V and J are TRBV7-8 and TRBJ2-7; D uncertain. V was pared by 1 base and J by 3 bases, with 16 bases between. The CDR3 length is 16 residues. The germline gives CDR1 SGHVS, CDR2 FQNEAQ. CDR3 coding DNA: TGTGCCAGCAGCTTAGTCGGAAGCGTTTACCTCTACGAGCAGTACTTC. It is translated as CASSLVGSVYLYEQYF.

The gene calls are TRBV7-2 and TRBJ2-2, with 9 positions matching TRBD1. From germline, CDR1 is SGHTA and CDR2 FQGNSA. After removal of 3 bases from V and 7 bases from J, the junction contained 3 bases not matched to a gene. The CDR3 spans 14 residues. The CDR3 bases are TGTGCCAGCAGCTTTAACAGGGGGCTCGGGGAGCTGTTTTTT. Translated, it gives CASSFNRGLGELFF. The whole variable domain, filled in from reference TRBV7-2 and TRBJ2-2, reads GAGVSQSPSNKVTEKGKDVELRCDPISGHTALYWYRQSLGQGLEFLIYFQGNSAPDKSGLPSDRFSAERTGGSVSTLTIQRTQQEDSAVYLCASSFNRGLGELFFGEGSRLTVL.